The 2 T cell receptor beta chains in this list originate from one sample, sequenced in a study of T cell responses to AZD1222 COVID-19 vaccine. TCRdb keeps only in-frame clones here, not all; method: immunoSEQ multiplex PCR. The table includes roughly 150,000 clones, more than 85% detected once. Sequencing used peripheral blood, obtained 28 days after the second AZD1222 dose. The receptors were gathered from an adult who received the AZD1222 COVID-19 vaccine.

The genes are TRBV7-7 and TRBJ2-5, with D perhaps TRBD1 (6 bases). Trimming took 2 bases from V and 1 from J, leaving 11 bases between them. This CDR3 is 15 amino acids long. CDR1 and CDR2 from the germline V gene are SSHAT and FNYEAQ (reference sequence). CDR3 bases: TGTGCCAGCAGCTTAACCACAGGGACCCAAGAGACCCAGTACTTC. Translating gives CASSLTTGTQETQYF.

V and J are TRBV3-1 (or the pseudogene TRBV3-2) and TRBJ1-4; D is undetermined. Per the germline V gene, CDR1 is LGHDT and CDR2 is YNNKEL (reference sequence). The CDR3 has 16 amino acids. The V end was cut by 0 bases, the J end by 0 bases, with 8 bases between. The CDR3 DNA reads TGTGCCAGCAGCCAAGATTGGCGGCCAACTAATGAAAAACTGTTTTTT. Translated: CASSQDWRPTNEKLFF.